A selection of T cell receptor beta chains follows, all from one sample in a study of blood T cell repertoires in COVID-19. TCRdb's copy holds only in-frame clones and misses some; the assay was immunoSEQ multiplex PCR. The sample lists 250,000 to 400,000 clones, 88% occurring once. The specimen was peripheral blood. All receptors derive from a woman aged 25-40 years with COVID-19, enrolled during active disease. Each CDR3 is given with its conserved first and last residue. D genes are given only for firm matches. Clone size is shown for a subset of rows, as once, few, many or a class of expanded clone.

clone_size j_call v_call d_call cdr3_nt cdr3_aa
NA TRBJ2-3 TRBV6-1 TRBD2 TGTGCCAGCAGTGAACTAGCGGGGGGGAGTAGCACAGATACGCAGTATTTT CASSELAGGSSTDTQYF
NA TRBJ2-3 TRBV19 TRBD2 TGTGCCAGTAGTATCGGGGGGGCCGGCACAGATACGCAGTATTTT CASSIGGAGTDTQYF
once TRBJ1-2 TRBV6-6 NA TGTGCCAGCCAGACGTCCCCGGGGGTAGGAGGTGGCTACACCTTC CASQTSPGVGGGYTF
NA TRBJ1-1 TRBV5-4 TRBD1 TGTGCCAGCAGCTTGTCCTCACAGGGGATGGGCACTGAAGCTTTCTTT CASSLSSQGMGTEAFF
NA TRBJ2-3 TRBV4-1 NA TGCGCCAGCCATGCCTTCGGGGAGCAGTATTTT CASHAFGEQYF
NA TRBJ2-5 TRBV2 NA TGTGCCAGCACCCCAGCCGGGGAAGAGACCCAGTACTTC CASTPAGEETQYF
NA TRBJ2-3 TRBV18 NA TGTGCCAGCTCTTCCGACAACACAGATACGCAGTATTTT CASSSDNTDTQYF
NA TRBJ2-1 TRBV4-3 TRBD2 TGCGCCAGCAGCCAAGATTTTAGCGGGGGTCCTTCGAGCAATGAGCAGTTCTTC CASSQDFSGGPSSNEQFF
NA TRBJ2-2 TRBV28 NA TGTGCCAGCACCCCCCTCCCGGGCACCGGGGAGCTGTTTTTT CASTPLPGTGELFF
NA TRBJ2-1 TRBV4-2 TRBD2 TGTGCCAGCAGCCAAGGATTTCGGCGGGGGGGGTTCTACAATGAGCAGTTCTTC CASSQGFRRGGFYNEQFF
many TRBJ2-7 TRBV18 NA TGTGCCAGCTCATCCGGGACATTCTACGAGCAGTACTTC CASSSGTFYEQYF
NA TRBJ1-1 TRBV10-3 NA TGTGCCATCAGTGACCTGGGGCAGGGTTACACTGAAGCTTTCTTT CAISDLGQGYTEAFF
once TRBJ1-2 TRBV28 TRBD1 TGTGCCAGCAGCGCCGTGGGGACAGTTACCTCCCGGGGCTACACCTTC CASSAVGTVTSRGYTF
NA TRBJ2-2 TRBV5-1 NA TGCGCCAGCAGCGTGTACGGGGAGCTGTTTTTT CASSVYGELFF
NA TRBJ1-1 TRBV5-5 NA TGTGCCAGCAGCTTGGAATTGTTCGCGGACACTGAAGCTTTCTTT CASSLELFADTEAFF
NA TRBJ1-1 TRBV2 NA TGTGCCAGGGCCCGGAGCTCCAGCACTGAAGCTTTCTTT CARARSSSTEAFF
NA TRBJ2-3 TRBV6-2/TRBV6-3 NA TGTGCCAGCAGCCGCCCGACGGGGGTCGCAGATACGCAGTATTTT CASSRPTGVADTQYF
NA TRBJ1-6 TRBV5-1 TRBD1 TGCGCCAGCAGCTTGGCCTCGCGGACAGGGGGCAATTCACCCCTCCACTTT CASSLASRTGGNSPLHF
NA TRBJ2-5 TRBV5-1 NA TGCGCCAGCAGCTTTCTCGGGTCTGGAGAGACCCAGTACTTC CASSFLGSGETQYF
NA TRBJ2-4 TRBV4-1 NA TGCGCCAGCAGCCAAGAACCGGGACATCCAAACATTCAGTACTTC CASSQEPGHPNIQYF
NA TRBJ1-2 TRBV19 TRBD1 TGTGCCAGTAGTAAAACGACAGGGGAGACTGAATTC CASSKTTGETEF
NA TRBJ2-7 TRBV7-2 TRBD2 TGTGCCAGCAGACGGACTAGCGGGGGGAACTACGAGCAGTACTTC CASRRTSGGNYEQYF
NA TRBJ2-1 TRBV10-3 NA TGTGCCATCAGTGCTAAAAATGAGCAGTTCTTC CAISAKNEQFF
NA TRBJ2-7 TRBV4-2 TRBD2 TGTGCCAGCAGCCAAGGCCCGACGGCGCGGGGGACCTCCTACGAGCAGTACTTC CASSQGPTARGTSYEQYF
NA TRBJ2-1 TRBV7-8 TRBD2 TGTGCCAGCAGCTTAGGGCAGCGGGGGCGCTTAAATGAGCAGTTCTTC CASSLGQRGRLNEQFF
NA TRBJ1-2 TRBV12-5 NA TGTGCTAGTGGTCGCGCATCTCGGGATTATAACTATGGCTACACCTTC CASGRASRDYNYGYTF
NA TRBJ1-1 TRBV13 NA TGTGCCAGCAGCTTAGGAAGGGGTAGGGAAGCTTTCTTT CASSLGRGREAFF
NA TRBJ1-5 TRBV5-8 TRBD1 TGTGCCAGCAGCTTGGATGGACAGGGAAATCAGCCCCAGCATTTT CASSLDGQGNQPQHF
NA TRBJ1-2 TRBV15 NA TGTGCCACCAGCTGGGGGACACTAGATCCCTATGGCTACACCTTC CATSWGTLDPYGYTF
NA TRBJ1-6 TRBV5-4 NA TGTGCCAGCAGATCCCGGGACACAAATTCACCCCTCCACTTT CASRSRDTNSPLHF
NA TRBJ1-1 TRBV12-3/TRBV12-4 NA TGTGCCAGCAGCCGGTACACTGAAGCTTTCTTT CASSRYTEAFF
NA TRBJ1-1 TRBV7-9 TRBD1 TGTGCCAGCAGCTTAGAGAGGGGACAGGGCCGGGTCGGTGAAGCTTTCTTT CASSLERGQGRVGEAFF
NA TRBJ1-1 TRBV7-3 NA TGTGCCAGCAGCACAATGGGGGGGACCGAAGCTTTCTTT CASSTMGGTEAFF
NA TRBJ2-3 TRBV7-3 TRBD2 TGTGCCAGCAGCTTAGAAAGGCTGGCGGGGGGTATTACAGATACGCAGTATTTT CASSLERLAGGITDTQYF
NA TRBJ2-7 TRBV11-3 TRBD2 TGTGCCAGCAGCCAACCGACTAGCGGCCAACAGTACTTC CASSQPTSGQQYF
NA TRBJ1-1 TRBV20-1 NA TGCAGTGCTAGGGAGGACAGAGAAGCTTTCTTT CSAREDREAFF
NA TRBJ2-1 TRBV7-6 NA TGTGCCAGCAGCTTAACAGGCGATTCCTACAATGAGCAGTTCTTC CASSLTGDSYNEQFF
NA TRBJ1-2 TRBV19 NA TGTGCCAGTAGTACGGGGGGCTCTGGCTATGGCTACACCTTC CASSTGGSGYGYTF
NA TRBJ2-2 TRBV7-2 TRBD1 TGTGCCAGCAGCTGGGTGAACAGGGGACCCGGGGAGCTGTTTTTT CASSWVNRGPGELFF
NA TRBJ1-1 TRBV19 NA TGTGCCAGTAGTGTCCCAGGTGCAATGAACACTGAAGCTTTCTTT CASSVPGAMNTEAFF
few TRBJ1-2 TRBV5-6 TRBD1 TGTGCCAGCAGCGGGACAGGGGTCGGCAGTGGCTACACCTTC CASSGTGVGSGYTF
NA TRBJ2-1 TRBV6-5 NA TGTGCCAGCAGTATTAGCCATAGCTCCTACAATGAGCAGTTCTTC CASSISHSSYNEQFF
NA TRBJ2-1 TRBV5-1 TRBD1 TGCGCCAGCCGACCGGGACAGGGGTTTTGGAATGAGCAGTTCTTC CASRPGQGFWNEQFF